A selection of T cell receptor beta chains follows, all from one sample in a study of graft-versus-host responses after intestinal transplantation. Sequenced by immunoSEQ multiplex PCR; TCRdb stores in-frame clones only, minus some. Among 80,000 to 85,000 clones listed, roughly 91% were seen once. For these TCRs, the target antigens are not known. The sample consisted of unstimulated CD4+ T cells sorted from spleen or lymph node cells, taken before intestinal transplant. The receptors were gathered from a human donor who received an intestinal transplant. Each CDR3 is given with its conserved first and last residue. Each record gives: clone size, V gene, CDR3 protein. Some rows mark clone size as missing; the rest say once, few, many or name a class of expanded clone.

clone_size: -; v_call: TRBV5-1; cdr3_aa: CASSLALFSSGGATTGELFF
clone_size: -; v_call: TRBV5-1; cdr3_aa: CATSSAGPSTDTQYF
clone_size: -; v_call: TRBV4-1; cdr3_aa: CASSQVGTSGVYEQYF
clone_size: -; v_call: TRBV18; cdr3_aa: CASSHVTGATNEKLFF
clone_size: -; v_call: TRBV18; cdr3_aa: CASSPGQSYEQYF
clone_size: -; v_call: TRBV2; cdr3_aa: CASSGEQVRDEQFF
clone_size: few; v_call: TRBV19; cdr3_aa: CASTPDFNYGYTF
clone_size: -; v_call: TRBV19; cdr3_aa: CATGTVVNQPQHF
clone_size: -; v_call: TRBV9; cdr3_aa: CASSVGQGTHGYTF
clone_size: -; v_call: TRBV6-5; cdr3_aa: CASGRDYGYTF
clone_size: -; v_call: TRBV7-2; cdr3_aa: CASSWDRGNTIYF
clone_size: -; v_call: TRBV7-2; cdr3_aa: CASSLAGGGIMNTEAFF
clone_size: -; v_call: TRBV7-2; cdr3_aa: CASSLYGASGTILYNEQFF
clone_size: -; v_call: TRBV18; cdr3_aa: CASSPEREGGSLGGSPLHF
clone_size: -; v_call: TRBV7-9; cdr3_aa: CASSPRDRGQLSGEAFF
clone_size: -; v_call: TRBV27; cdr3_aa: CASRLRTGVGTDTQYF
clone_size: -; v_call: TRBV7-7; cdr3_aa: CASSLARGTGELFF
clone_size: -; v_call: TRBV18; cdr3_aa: CASSPGGDYEQYF
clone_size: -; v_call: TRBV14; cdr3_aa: CASSQDPRSGGAHNEQFF
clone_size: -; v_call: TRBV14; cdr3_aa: CASSQRAGLTYEQYF
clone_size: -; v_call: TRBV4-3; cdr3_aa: CASSQGSPSSGRFTGELFF
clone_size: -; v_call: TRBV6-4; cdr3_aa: CASSDSGTGETEAFF